Detailed here is one TCR beta chain. The sample is drawn from a study of cytomegalovirus exposure and HLA in healthy donors. Sequencing used immunoSEQ multiplex PCR; TCRdb keeps in-frame clones, though not all of them. The sample shows about 65,000 clones, about 90% of them seen only once. Sequences were obtained from PBMCs. The receptor was derived from a young woman in good health and CMV-seronegative.

The CDR3, as DNA: TGTGCCAGCAGTGAAGCATCTGTAGCCAAAAACATTCAGTACTTC. Encoded protein: CASSEASVAKNIQYF. The gene calls are TRBV6-1 and TRBJ2-4; D is unclear. Germline V gene sequence: CDR1 MNHNS, CDR2 SASEGT. Between the trimmed V and J ends, which lost 0 bases and 0 bases, there was a span of 6 bases. CDR3 length: 15 residues.